This T cell receptor beta chain originates from a study of blood T cell repertoires in COVID-19. Study details: COVID-19 samples, acute and convalescent, were from the United States, Italy and Spain. T cells, B-cell-depleted T cells, or PBMCs provided the cDNA or gDNA that served as material.

Germline lookup yields CDR1 SGHVS and CDR2 FNYEAQ. V lost 2 bases, J lost 4 bases, and 15 bases lay in between. The length of the CDR3 is 15 residues. Per the authors' pipeline: Amplification of reference gene primers was used by the study to estimate nucleated cell counts. The table came from immunoSEQ multiplex PCR; TCRdb's copy has only in-frame clones and leaves some out. D and trimming were read from the DNA, whereas the V and J calls and clone size are those reported in that table. The table includes under 500,000 clones, around nine tenths detected once. This receptor was taken from a woman in her 30s with acute or convalescent COVID-19. Sequencing input: peripheral blood. The V gene is TRBV7-6, the J gene TRBJ2-7, with D perhaps TRBD2 (5 bases). The CDR3 sequence: CASSLSPRTSYEQYF. CDR3 DNA: TGTGCCAGCAGCTTATCTCCCCGGACTTCGTACGAGCAGTACTTC.